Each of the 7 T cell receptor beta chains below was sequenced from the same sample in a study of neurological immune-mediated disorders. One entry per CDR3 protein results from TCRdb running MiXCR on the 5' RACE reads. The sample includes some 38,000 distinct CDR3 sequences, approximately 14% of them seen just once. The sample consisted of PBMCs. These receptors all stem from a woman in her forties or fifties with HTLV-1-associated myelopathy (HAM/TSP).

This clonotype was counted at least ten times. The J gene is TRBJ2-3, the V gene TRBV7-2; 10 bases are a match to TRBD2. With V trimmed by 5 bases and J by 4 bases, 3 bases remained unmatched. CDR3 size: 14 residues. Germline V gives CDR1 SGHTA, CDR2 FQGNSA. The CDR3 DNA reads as TGTACCAGCAGCGACAGCGGGGGGGCAGATACGCAGTATTTT. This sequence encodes CTSSDSGGADTQYF.

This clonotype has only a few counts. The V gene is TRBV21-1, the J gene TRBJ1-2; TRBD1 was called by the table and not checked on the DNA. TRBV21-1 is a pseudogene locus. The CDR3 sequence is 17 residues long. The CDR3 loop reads CASSLTRGYRGGYGYTF. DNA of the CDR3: TGTGCCAGCAGTCTCACCAGGGGCTACAGGGGTGGCTATGGCTACACCTTC.

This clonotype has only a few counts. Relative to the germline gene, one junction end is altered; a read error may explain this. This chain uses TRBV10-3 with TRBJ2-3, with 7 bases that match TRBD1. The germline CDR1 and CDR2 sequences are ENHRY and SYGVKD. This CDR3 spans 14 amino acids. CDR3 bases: TGTACCATCAGTGAAGGACAGGAGTCAGATACGCAGTATTTT. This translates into CTISEGQESDTQYF.

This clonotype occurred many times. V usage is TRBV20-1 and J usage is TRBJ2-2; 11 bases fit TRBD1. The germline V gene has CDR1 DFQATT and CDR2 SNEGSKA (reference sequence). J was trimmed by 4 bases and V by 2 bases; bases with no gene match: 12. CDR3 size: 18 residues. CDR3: CSARPPGQGAQITGELFF. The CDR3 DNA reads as TGCAGTGCTAGACCCCCTGGACAGGGGGCGCAAATCACCGGGGAGCTGTTTTTT.

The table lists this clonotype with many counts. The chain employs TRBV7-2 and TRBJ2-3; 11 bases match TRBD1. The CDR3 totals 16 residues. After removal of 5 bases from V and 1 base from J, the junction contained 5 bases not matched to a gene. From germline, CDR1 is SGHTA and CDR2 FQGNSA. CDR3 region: CASSGWGQGGTDTQYF. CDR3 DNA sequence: TGTGCCAGCAGCGGTTGGGGACAGGGGGGCACAGATACGCAGTATTTT.

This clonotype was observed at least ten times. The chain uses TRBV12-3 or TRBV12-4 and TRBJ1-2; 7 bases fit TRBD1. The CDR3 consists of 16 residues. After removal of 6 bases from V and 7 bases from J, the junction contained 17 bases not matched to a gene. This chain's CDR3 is CASSRALEQGRGGYTF. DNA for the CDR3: TGTGCCAGCAGCCGAGCCCTCGAACAGGGGAGGGGTGGCTACACCTTC.

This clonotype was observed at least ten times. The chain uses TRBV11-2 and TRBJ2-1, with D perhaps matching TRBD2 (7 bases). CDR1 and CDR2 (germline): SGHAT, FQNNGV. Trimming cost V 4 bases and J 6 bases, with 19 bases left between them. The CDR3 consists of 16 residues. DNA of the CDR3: TGTGCCAGCAGCTCTCGTCTGGGGGGGGCCTTCAATGAGCAGTTCTTC. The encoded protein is CASSSRLGGAFNEQFF. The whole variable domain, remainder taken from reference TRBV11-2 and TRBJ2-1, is EAGVAQSPRYKIIEKRQSVAFWCNPISGHATLYWYQQILGQGPKLLIQFQNNGVVDDSQLPKDRFSAERLKGVDSTLKIQPAKLEDSAVYLCASSSRLGGAFNEQFFGPGTRLTVL.